These T cell receptor beta chains were read from a single sample in a study of early T cells in non-severe SARS-CoV-2 infection. TCRdb called the 5' RACE reads again in MiXCR, with one record for every CDR3 protein. The sample shows roughly 70,000 distinct CDR3 sequences, about 19% of them seen only once. Source: whole blood, taken at baseline. The receptors were sampled from an adult who was a healthcare worker with PCR-confirmed SARS-CoV-2 infection or an uninfected control (not recorded which). Both conserved end residues are trimmed from each CDR3.

j_call: TRBJ1-3; v_call: TRBV7-6; cdr3_length: 13; cdr3_aa: ASSYPGSSGNTIY
j_call: TRBJ1-1; v_call: TRBV11-2; cdr3_length: 13; cdr3_aa: ASSLTRGLETEAF
j_call: TRBJ2-3; v_call: TRBV27; cdr3_length: 11; cdr3_aa: ATHRLSTDTQY
j_call: TRBJ1-3; v_call: TRBV6-4; cdr3_length: 12; cdr3_aa: ANSQNRAGNTIY
j_call: TRBJ1-2; v_call: TRBV6-2/TRBV6-3; cdr3_length: 13; cdr3_aa: ASSPGGGIARGYT
j_call: TRBJ2-7; v_call: TRBV5-1; cdr3_length: 11; cdr3_aa: ASTGQTSYEQY
j_call: TRBJ1-6; v_call: TRBV7-2; cdr3_length: 11; cdr3_aa: ASSLQGESPLH
j_call: TRBJ1-4; v_call: TRBV7-6; cdr3_length: 10; cdr3_aa: ASGSGDEKLF
j_call: TRBJ2-2; v_call: TRBV20-1; cdr3_length: 13; cdr3_aa: SASPGQGRTGELF
j_call: TRBJ2-4; v_call: TRBV20-1; cdr3_length: 13; cdr3_aa: SARTRASGASRSY
j_call: TRBJ1-1; v_call: TRBV9; cdr3_length: 13; cdr3_aa: ASSFTGEVGTEAF
j_call: TRBJ2-2; v_call: TRBV12-3/TRBV12-4; cdr3_length: 15; cdr3_aa: ASSPQGQRTNTGELF
j_call: TRBJ2-5; v_call: TRBV23-1; cdr3_length: 15; cdr3_aa: ASSQSRTPRRQETQY
j_call: TRBJ1-6; v_call: TRBV7-9; cdr3_length: 10; cdr3_aa: ASSRRESPLH
j_call: TRBJ2-5; v_call: TRBV7-9; cdr3_length: 14; cdr3_aa: ASTVYSLAGYETQY
j_call: TRBJ2-4; v_call: TRBV3-1; cdr3_length: 13; cdr3_aa: ASSQDPGGGNIQY
j_call: TRBJ1-1; v_call: TRBV5-1; cdr3_length: 13; cdr3_aa: ASRSTGGMNTEAF
j_call: TRBJ2-6; v_call: TRBV5-4; cdr3_length: 12; cdr3_aa: ASSSSSGANVLT
j_call: TRBJ2-2; v_call: TRBV3-1; cdr3_length: 18; cdr3_aa: ASSQDGRGGARNHPRELF
j_call: TRBJ1-1; v_call: TRBV21-1; cdr3_length: 13; cdr3_aa: ASSRTGKYHTEAF
j_call: TRBJ2-3; v_call: TRBV7-6; cdr3_length: 12; cdr3_aa: ASSLGLATDTQY
j_call: TRBJ2-2; v_call: TRBV5-4; cdr3_length: 14; cdr3_aa: ASSLPGTTNTGELF
j_call: TRBJ2-1; v_call: TRBV5-1; cdr3_length: 14; cdr3_aa: ASSPAGTRVPNEQF
j_call: TRBJ2-3; v_call: TRBV20-1; cdr3_length: 11; cdr3_aa: SARGTSTDTQY
j_call: TRBJ1-6; v_call: TRBV11-2; cdr3_length: 11; cdr3_aa: ASSATENSPLH
j_call: TRBJ2-3; v_call: TRBV20-1; cdr3_length: 13; cdr3_aa: SARDGKQGTDTQY
j_call: TRBJ2-2; v_call: TRBV27; cdr3_length: 12; cdr3_aa: ASSFFQGTGELF
j_call: TRBJ2-4; v_call: TRBV3-1; cdr3_length: 11; cdr3_aa: ASSQGTRTIQY
j_call: TRBJ2-2; v_call: TRBV6-6; cdr3_length: 13; cdr3_aa: ASRRSGGLAGELF
j_call: TRBJ1-2; v_call: TRBV18; cdr3_length: 10; cdr3_aa: ASKTGGYGYT
j_call: TRBJ1-1; v_call: TRBV12-3/TRBV12-4; cdr3_length: 15; cdr3_aa: ASSYEQGLPMNTEAF
j_call: TRBJ1-4; v_call: TRBV6-1; cdr3_length: 14; cdr3_aa: ASSAPRTGNKEKLF
j_call: TRBJ2-3; v_call: TRBV6-6; cdr3_length: 13; cdr3_aa: ASSYSLGSPYTQY
j_call: TRBJ2-4; v_call: TRBV12-3/TRBV12-4; cdr3_length: 11; cdr3_aa: ASSTTTGNIQY
j_call: TRBJ2-7; v_call: TRBV9; cdr3_length: 12; cdr3_aa: ASSAGQGPYEQY
j_call: TRBJ2-7; v_call: TRBV19; cdr3_length: 12; cdr3_aa: ASSLTPRALEQY
j_call: TRBJ2-3; v_call: TRBV5-5; cdr3_length: 12; cdr3_aa: ASSGGAGADTQY
j_call: TRBJ2-7; v_call: TRBV3-1; cdr3_length: 14; cdr3_aa: ASSQVSSWGSYEQY
j_call: TRBJ2-2; v_call: TRBV7-8; cdr3_length: 14; cdr3_aa: ASSASGGATTGELF
j_call: TRBJ2-7; v_call: TRBV4-1; cdr3_length: 13; cdr3_aa: ASSQDLGSSHEQY
j_call: TRBJ2-7; v_call: TRBV5-5; cdr3_length: 11; cdr3_aa: ASSPMASYEQY
j_call: TRBJ1-5; v_call: TRBV12-3/TRBV12-4; cdr3_length: 12; cdr3_aa: ASSWGQGAQPQH
j_call: TRBJ1-6; v_call: TRBV18; cdr3_length: 14; cdr3_aa: ASSPYGTGGVSPLH
j_call: TRBJ2-3; v_call: TRBV11-3; cdr3_length: 12; cdr3_aa: ASSLDLPSDTQY
j_call: TRBJ2-2; v_call: TRBV30; cdr3_length: 13; cdr3_aa: AWSTTRLGAGELF
j_call: TRBJ2-7; v_call: TRBV6-1; cdr3_length: 10; cdr3_aa: ASKGAGYEQY
j_call: TRBJ1-1; v_call: TRBV12-3/TRBV12-4; cdr3_length: 11; cdr3_aa: ASSGDKNTEAF
j_call: TRBJ2-3; v_call: TRBV20-1; cdr3_length: 10; cdr3_aa: SAPVGSDTQY
j_call: TRBJ2-1; v_call: TRBV24-1; cdr3_length: 11; cdr3_aa: ATSDGRLEEQF
j_call: TRBJ2-1; v_call: TRBV24-1; cdr3_length: 12; cdr3_aa: ATSDLNRGNEQF
j_call: TRBJ2-3; v_call: TRBV9; cdr3_length: 15; cdr3_aa: ASSGGDRAFLVDTQY
j_call: TRBJ2-7; v_call: TRBV6-1; cdr3_length: 11; cdr3_aa: ASSEQAFNEQY
j_call: TRBJ2-1; v_call: TRBV6-6; cdr3_length: 13; cdr3_aa: ASSPRSDSYNEQF
j_call: TRBJ2-2; v_call: TRBV30; cdr3_length: 14; cdr3_aa: ACTQSGGQSTGELF